This is a list of T cell receptor beta chains from one sample in a study of glioma-infiltrating T cells. TCRdb reprocessed the multiplex PCR reads via MiXCR and lists one record per CDR3 protein. The sample includes more than 300,000 distinct CDR3 sequences, roughly 41% of them seen just once. Material for sequencing was glioma tissue, nonneoplastic brain tissue, or PBMCs (not recorded which). The receptor set was obtained from a human donor with low-grade glioma or glioblastoma, undergoing nonglioma brain surgery, or in good health (not recorded which). Both conserved end residues are part of each CDR3. Each record gives: D gene, V gene, J gene, clone size, CDR3 length, CDR3 DNA, CDR3 protein. The D gene is left open where the match is weak. Only some rows state a clone size, as once, few, many or a class for expanded clones.

.	TRBV20-1	TRBJ1-4	few	15	TGCAGTGCTAGACCCAGGGAACGGAGGAATGAAAAACTGTTTTTT	CSARPRERRNEKLFF
TRBD2	TRBV6-2/TRBV6-3	TRBJ2-7	.	17	TGTGCCATCAGACCGGGACTAGCGGGAGGCCTCTCCTACGAGCAGTACTTC	CAIRPGLAGGLSYEQYF
.	TRBV12-3/TRBV12-4	TRBJ2-1	.	11	TGTGCCAGCAGTTTCGGTTTAGGGCAGCTCTTC	CASSFGLGQLF
.	TRBV4-1	TRBJ2-7	.	16	TGCGCCAGCAGCCAAGAGTTTGGCAGGGTTCCCTACGAGCAGTACTTC	CASSQEFGRVPYEQYF
.	TRBV27	TRBJ2-7	.	14	TGTGCCAGCAGTTTTAATATAGGGCCCTACGAGCAGTACTTC	CASSFNIGPYEQYF
.	TRBV5-4	TRBJ2-7	.	11	TGTGCCAGCAGTAGAGGGAGCGAGCAGTACTTC	CASSRGSEQYF
.	TRBV12-3/TRBV12-4	TRBJ2-5	.	13	TGTGCCAGCAGTTTAAGGACGGACGACACCCAGTACTTC	CASSLRTDDTQYF
.	TRBV4-1	TRBJ1-2	few	14	TGCGCCAGCAGCCAGTTGACAGGACGCTATGGCTACACCTTC	CASSQLTGRYGYTF
.	TRBV7-9	TRBJ2-3	few	12	TGTGCCAGCAGCGAGGGCCATGCGGCGCAGTATTTT	CASSEGHAAQYF
TRBD2	TRBV28	TRBJ2-7	.	14	TGTGCCAGCAGTTTGAGCGGGAGGGTAGGCGAGCAGTACTTC	CASSLSGRVGEQYF
TRBD2	TRBV5-4	TRBJ2-1	few	18	TGTGCCAGCAGCTTGGAGACTAGCGGTAACCCAGCTTACAATGAGCAGTTCTTC	CASSLETSGNPAYNEQFF
.	TRBV4-3	TRBJ1-1	few	17	TGCGCCAGCAGCCCCCGTCCCCGGGACAACGGGAACACTGAAGCTTTCTTT	CASSPRPRDNGNTEAFF
TRBD2	TRBV7-3	TRBJ2-5	.	16	TGTGCCAGCAGCCCCACTAGCGGAGGGGCCCAAGAGACCCAGTACTTC	CASSPTSGGAQETQYF
TRBD2	TRBV2	TRBJ2-7	.	14	TGTGCCAGCAGTGAGGGGACTAGCGGGTACGAGCAGTACTTC	CASSEGTSGYEQYF
TRBD2	TRBV20-1	TRBJ2-5	few	18	TGCAGTGCTCACCCAGGAGGGACTAGCGGGAGTCAGTTGGAGACCCAGTACTTC	CSAHPGGTSGSQLETQYF
TRBD2	TRBV20-1	TRBJ2-1	many	17	TGCAGTGCTAGAGATTCAACTAGCGGGAGAACCTACAATGAGCAGTTCTTC	CSARDSTSGRTYNEQFF
.	TRBV20-1	TRBJ2-5	.	16	TGCAGTGCTAGCCCTGGGTCCAGCGGTTACCAAGAGACCCAGTGCTTC	CSASPGSSGYQETQCF
.	TRBV7-2	TRBJ1-5	few	15	TGTGCCAGCAGCTTAGGGGTGTCGAGCAATCAGCCCCAGCATTTT	CASSLGVSSNQPQHF
.	TRBV28	TRBJ1-1	many	14	TGTGCCAGCAGTTTCGGGGGGCCGAGGACTGAAGCTTTCTTT	CASSFGGPRTEAFF
.	TRBV11-2	TRBJ2-1	.	13	TGTGCCAGCAGCTTAGAACGCGGGGCTGAGCAGTTCTTC	CASSLERGAEQFF
.	TRBV29-1	TRBJ2-1	.	14	TGCAGCGTTGAATGGACTACGCGCAACAATGAGCAGTTCTTC	CSVEWTTRNNEQFF
TRBD2	TRBV20-1	TRBJ2-7	.	14	TGCAGTGCTAGACTAGCGGCGGGAACCTACGAGCGGTACTTC	CSARLAAGTYERYF
TRBD1	TRBV20-1	TRBJ2-3	many	15	TGCAGTGCTAGCGACTCCGGGACAGGGCTGCCGACGCAGTATTTT	CSASDSGTGLPTQYF
TRBD2	TRBV15	TRBJ2-3	.	18	TGTGCCACCAGCCAAAGGGCGGGAGGATATCTAGGCACAGATACGCAGTATTTT	CATSQRAGGYLGTDTQYF
.	TRBV12-3/TRBV12-4	TRBJ1-2	few	13	TGTGCCAGCAGTGCCGCGGGGAACTATGGCTACACCTTC	CASSAAGNYGYTF
TRBD2	TRBV7-2	TRBJ2-1	once	14	TGTGCCGGCCCGGGACTAGCGGCTTACAATGAGCAGTTCTTC	CAGPGLAAYNEQFF
.	TRBV7-2	TRBJ1-2	.	14	TGTGCCAGCAGCTTAGGAGCACTGAGAAATGGCTACACCTTC	CASSLGALRNGYTF
TRBD1	TRBV28	TRBJ2-5	many	15	TGTGCCAGCTCGCAAGCAGGGACAGGCGAAAAGACCCAGTACTTC	CASSQAGTGEKTQYF
TRBD2	TRBV3-1	TRBJ2-1	.	18	TGTGCCAGCAGCGAGACTAGCGGGATATCGTCCCCCTTTGATGAGCAGTTCTTC	CASSETSGISSPFDEQFF
TRBD2	TRBV19	TRBJ2-7	.	11	TGTGCCAGTAGTCGGGGAGGGGAGCAGTACTTC	CASSRGGEQYF
.	TRBV5-4	TRBJ2-1	.	14	TGTGCCAGCAGCTCCATGACAACTTACAATGAGCAGTTCTTC	CASSSMTTYNEQFF
.	TRBV5-1	TRBJ1-1	.	14	TGCGCCAGCAGCTTGTTAAAGGACGGGGCTGAAGCTTTCTTT	CASSLLKDGAEAFF
.	TRBV6-5	TRBJ2-2	many	14	TGTGCCAGCAGTTACGGGGGCCCCACCGGGGAGCTGTTTTTT	CASSYGGPTGELFF
TRBD2	TRBV25-1	TRBJ2-1	many	16	TGTGCCAGCAGTGACACTAGCGGGAGGACTTACGGTGAGCAGTTCTTC	CASSDTSGRTYGEQFF
.	TRBV7-2	TRBJ2-3	many	16	TGTGCCAGCAGCTCAACCCGGGGGGCGGGAAGAGATACGCAGTATTTT	CASSSTRGAGRDTQYF
.	TRBV4-3	TRBJ2-3	.	15	TGCGCCAGCAGCCAACAAACCGTCCTCACAGATACGCAGTATTTT	CASSQQTVLTDTQYF
TRBD1	TRBV2	TRBJ1-6	.	16	TGTGCCAGCAGTCCGGACAGGGCGAGTATGGGTTCACCCCTCCACTTT	CASSPDRASMGSPLHF
TRBD1	TRBV4-3	TRBJ2-1	few	12	TGCGCCAGCAGCCCGCAGGGGGATGAGCAGTTCTTC	CASSPQGDEQFF
.	TRBV7-9	TRBJ2-1	few	13	TGTGCCAGCAGCTTAATTAGCCACAATGAGCAGTTCTTC	CASSLISHNEQFF
TRBD1	TRBV6-2/TRBV6-3	TRBJ2-7	.	13	TGTGCCAGCAGTCGGACAGGTACCAACGAGAGGTACTTC	CASSRTGTNERYF
.	TRBV19	TRBJ2-1	few	14	TGTGCCAGTAGTATAACTCCTAGCACGAATGAGCAGTTCTTC	CASSITPSTNEQFF